The next 31 T cell receptor beta chains were all read from a single sample in a study of preoperative IRX-2 immunotherapy in early breast cancer. This table comes from immunoSEQ multiplex PCR, and its TCRdb copy is limited to in-frame clones, with some not included. Found here are about 23,000 clones, roughly 95% of them singletons; the top ten hold 16%. Treatment given: preoperative locoregional IRX-2 cytokine immunotherapy. The source was tumor tissue, collected after IRX-2 immunotherapy. These receptors were collected from a human donor with breast cancer.

This chain uses TRBV19 with TRBJ1-4, with D uncertain. Germline-derived CDR1 and CDR2 are LNHDA and SQIVND (reference sequence). Trimming left V 5 bases short and J 0 bases short, with 7 bases between. The CDR3 is made up of 14 amino acids. CDR3 sequence reads: CASSHTATNEKLFF. In DNA, the CDR3 is TGTGCCAGTAGTCACACTGCAACTAATGAAAAACTGTTTTTT.

J is TRBJ2-5 and V is TRBV2; D is uncertain. This CDR3 has 12 residues. Trimming pared 7 bases from V and 4 bases from J, leaving 10 bases between. Germline V gives CDR1 SNHLY, CDR2 FYNNEI. Here the CDR3 DNA reads TGTGCCAGCATTTTGTCCCGAGAGACCCAGTACTTC. Translated: CASILSRETQYF.

This rearrangement joins TRBV7-6 to TRBJ1-1, with 9 nucleotides matching TRBD1. Trimming cost V 5 bases and J 5 bases; bases outside gene matches: 3. Germline V gene sequence: CDR1 SGHVS, CDR2 FNYEAQ. This CDR3 spans 13 amino acids. The CDR3 loop is CASSLGQGTEAFF. The CDR3 DNA is TGTGCCAGCAGCCTGGGACAGGGAACTGAAGCTTTCTTT.

This chain joins TRBV18 and TRBJ1-3; D gene ambiguous. This CDR3 has 13 amino acids. Looked up from germline, CDR1 is KGHSH and CDR2 is LQKENI. V shed 3 bases and J shed 4 bases, with 7 bases lying between them. CDR3 sequence (DNA): TGTGCCAGCTCACCTCGCGGGGGAAACACCATATATTTT. Its translation: CASSPRGGNTIYF.

The V gene is TRBV5-6, the J gene TRBJ1-5; no clear D. V gave up 1 base and J gave up 2 bases, with 13 bases separating them. The CDR3 consists of 16 residues. Germline lookup yields CDR1 SGHDT and CDR2 YYEEEE. CDR3 protein: CASSLLRGGGNQPQHF. The CDR3, as DNA: TGTGCCAGCAGCTTGCTCCGTGGCGGGGGCAATCAGCCCCAGCATTTT.

In its sample, this clone was seen a few times. J is TRBJ2-1 and V is TRBV7-2; 8 bases fit TRBD2. After removal of 6 bases from V and 2 bases from J, the junction contained 6 bases not matched to a gene. Germline assignment: CDR1 SGHTA and CDR2 FQGNSA. The CDR3 contains 15 residues. CDR3: CASRSRGGPYNEQFF. The CDR3 coding sequence is TGTGCCAGCAGAAGTCGCGGGGGGCCCTACAATGAGCAGTTCTTC.

J is TRBJ1-5 and V is TRBV15, with D unresolved. The CDR3 covers 13 residues. V was shortened by 0 bases and J by 6 bases, with 6 bases between the two germline ends. Per the germline V gene, CDR1 is LNHNV and CDR2 is YYDKDF (reference sequence). The CDR3 DNA reads as TGTGCCACCAGCAGAGACGGGAGTCAGCCCCAGCATTTT. Residues: CATSRDGSQPQHF.

The V gene is TRBV7-6, the J gene TRBJ2-1, with TRBD1 as a possible D gene (6 bases). V was cut by 5 bases and J by 4 bases, with 18 bases left in between. CDR1 SGHVS and CDR2 FNYEAQ come from the germline V gene. This CDR3 has 16 amino acids. CDR3 in amino acids: CASSPRGQRAYNEQFF. The CDR3 DNA follows: TGTGCCAGCAGCCCAAGAGGACAGAGGGCTTACAATGAGCAGTTCTTC.

This sequence joins TRBV29-1 and TRBJ1-2; possibly TRBD1 for D (6 bases). Germline-derived CDR1 and CDR2 are SQVTM and ANQGSEA. The length of the CDR3 is 12 residues. Trimming took 5 bases from V and 5 from J, leaving 12 bases between them. The CDR3 region is CSVPTGRYGYTF. Written as DNA, the CDR3 is TGCAGCGTTCCTACAGGGAGATATGGCTACACCTTC.

This clone was seen just once. DNA of the CDR3: TGTGCCATCAGCAGGGGGCAGTTCTTC. Its protein product is CAISRGQFF. The chain couples TRBV10-3 to TRBJ2-1, with a possible D match to TRBD1 (6 bases). Deletions cut 6 bases from V and 12 bases from J, with 6 bases between. Per germline, CDR1 ENHRY and CDR2 SYGVKD. The CDR3 consists of 9 residues.

The chain carries TRBV9 and TRBJ2-1, with TRBD1 matching 12 bases. Germline V gene lookup returns CDR1 SGDLS and CDR2 YYNGEE. The CDR3 totals 20 residues. The V gene end was trimmed by 3 bases and the J gene end by 0 bases; junction bases not matched to a gene: 13. As DNA, the CDR3 is TGTGCCAGCAGCGCCCGGGACAGGGGGCTCGGGAGGCGCTCCTACAATGAGCAGTTCTTC. Its protein is CASSARDRGLGRRSYNEQFF.

This chain connects TRBV7-9 to TRBJ2-7; D not resolved. Germline V gives CDR1 SEHNR, CDR2 FQNEAQ (reference sequence). The CDR3 spans 15 residues. Trimming took off 0 bases at V and 2 bases at J, with 11 bases between the two ends. CDR3 coding DNA: TGTGCCAGCAGCTTAGCTGGTGTTAGCACCTACGAGCAGTACTTC. It is translated as CASSLAGVSTYEQYF. The entire variable domain, with the rest obtained from reference TRBV7-9 and TRBJ2-7, is as follows: DTGVSQNPRHKITKRGQNVTFRCDPISEHNRLYWYRQTLGQGPEFLTYFQNEAQLEKSRLLSDRFSAERPKGSFSTLEIQRTEQGDSAMYLCASSLAGVSTYEQYFGPGTRLTVT.

The genes are TRBV12-5 and TRBJ1-5; possible D gene TRBD1, 5 bases. This CDR3 region has 15 residues. V was pared by 3 bases and J by 4 bases, with 13 bases between. The germline V gene has CDR1 LGHNT and CDR2 FRNRAP. CDR3 nucleotide sequence: TGTGCTAGTGGTTTAGGGCAGGGAGGGAATCAGCCCCAGCATTTT. Encoded protein: CASGLGQGGNQPQHF.

The rearrangement links TRBV6-5 to TRBJ1-5; no firm D call. The CDR3 runs to 13 residues. Looked up from germline, CDR1 is MNHEY and CDR2 is SVGAGI. Trimming shortened V by 6 bases and J by 5 bases, and 11 bases separated the two germline ends. CDR3 sequence: CASRRFRDQPQHF. The CDR3 DNA is TGTGCCAGCAGGAGATTTCGTGATCAGCCCCAGCATTTT.

The V and J genes are TRBV5-4 and TRBJ2-1, with 9 bases aligning to TRBD2. CDR1 and CDR2 from the germline V gene are SGHNT and YYREEE (reference sequence). With 1 base clipped from V and 7 bases from J, the junction kept 12 bases outside the gene matches. CDR3 length: 17 residues. CDR3 coding DNA: TGTGCCAGCAGCTTGTGGGCCCGCGGGGGGGCTGGAAATGAGCAGTTCTTC. It translates to CASSLWARGGAGNEQFF. Looking up the rest from reference TRBV5-4 and TRBJ2-1 gives the full variable domain: ETGVTQSPTHLIKTRGQQVTLRCSSQSGHNTVSWYQQALGQGPQFIFQYYREEENGRGNFPPRFSGLQFPNYSSELNVNALELDDSALYLCASSLWARGGAGNEQFFGPGTRLTVL.

J is TRBJ2-3 and V is TRBV5-1; 10 bases are shared with TRBD1. After removal of 3 bases from V and 2 bases from J, the junction contained 6 bases not matched to a gene. Per germline, CDR1 SGHRS and CDR2 YFSETQ. The length of the CDR3 is 16 residues. The CDR3 DNA is TGCGCCAGCAGCTCAGGGGGACAGGGGCCCACAGATACGCAGTATTTT. Its translation is CASSSGGQGPTDTQYF.

The chain recombines TRBV19 with TRBJ1-6; D remains ambiguous. This CDR3 region has 15 residues. Germline V lookup: CDR1 LNHDA, CDR2 SQIVND (reference sequence). The ends were cut back, 0 bases at V and 10 bases at J, with 13 bases in the middle. CDR3: CASSIEGPPGSPLHF. The CDR3 coding sequence is TGTGCCAGTAGTATAGAAGGGCCCCCGGGGTCACCCCTCCACTTT.

The genes are TRBV30 and TRBJ2-2; D is possibly TRBD1 (6 bases). The CDR3 length is 17 residues. Germline V gives CDR1 GTSNPN, CDR2 SVGIG (reference sequence). The V end was cut by 0 bases, the J end by 0 bases, with 14 bases between. The CDR3 is CAWSVLQGLANTGELFF. DNA of the CDR3: TGTGCCTGGAGTGTACTGCAGGGGCTTGCGAACACCGGGGAGCTGTTTTTT.

This clone was detected only once. V is TRBV5-4 and J is TRBJ2-6, with 7 nucleotides matching TRBD1. Germline trimming cut 4 bases from V and 8 bases from J; bases unmatched to any gene: 9. Germline V gene sequence: CDR1 SGHNT, CDR2 YYREEE (reference sequence). The CDR3 extends over 15 amino acids. The CDR3 loop is CASSTAGGVTNVLTF. The CDR3 coding sequence is TGTGCCAGCAGCACAGCAGGGGGTGTAACCAACGTCCTGACTTTC.

The chain recombines TRBV4-1 with TRBJ2-1, with 7 bases matching TRBD2. Germline V gives CDR1 MGHRA, CDR2 YSYEKL. The trim removed 4 bases at V and 6 bases at J, leaving 12 bases unmatched. The CDR3 has 16 residues. This CDR3 is CASSLIGLEPSNEQFF. CDR3 in DNA: TGCGCCAGCAGCCTAATTGGACTAGAGCCCTCCAATGAGCAGTTCTTC.

The chain couples TRBV30 to TRBJ2-2; D gene ambiguous. With 0 bases removed from V and 1 base from J, the gap between germline ends came to 12 bases. Per the germline V gene, CDR1 is GTSNPN and CDR2 is SVGIG (reference sequence). The CDR3 runs 16 residues. The CDR3 coding sequence is TGTGCCTGGAGTGTAGAGGTGATTTGGAACACCGGGGAGCTGTTTTTT. It codes for CAWSVEVIWNTGELFF.

The rearrangement joins TRBV4-1 to TRBJ2-1; maybe TRBD2 (6 bases). Germline CDR1 reads MGHRA; CDR2 reads YSYEKL. The CDR3 covers 20 residues. Trimming took 6 bases from V and 1 from J, leaving 28 bases between them. The CDR3 sequence: CASSTLVTAGPLSSYNEQFF. The CDR3 region has the DNA TGCGCCAGCAGTACCCTAGTTACGGCGGGGCCTTTAAGTTCCTACAATGAGCAGTTCTTC.

This clone came up once. The gene calls are TRBV4-2 and TRBJ1-5, with D maybe TRBD1 (5 bases). With 1 base removed from V and 8 bases from J, the gap between germline ends came to 15 bases. The CDR3 has 15 residues. Germline V gives CDR1 LGHNA, CDR2 YNFKEQ. For the CDR3, the DNA is TGTGCCAGCAGCCAAGGTGCCTGGGACGGAGAGCCCCAGCATTTT. Its protein is CASSQGAWDGEPQHF.

The chain links TRBV4-2 to TRBJ2-7, with 11 nucleotides matching TRBD2. The CDR3 sequence is 15 residues long. After removal of 5 bases from V and 5 bases from J, the junction contained 8 bases not matched to a gene. Germline V gene data show CDR1 as LGHNA and CDR2 as YNFKEQ. Written as DNA, the CDR3 is TGTGCCAGCAGCTACGATAGACTAGCGGGGAACGAGCAGTACTTC. It specifies CASSYDRLAGNEQYF.

The J gene is TRBJ2-2, the V gene TRBV27; no reliable D call. The length of the CDR3 is 14 residues. The germline V gene has CDR1 MNHEY and CDR2 SMNVEV (reference sequence). Trimming removed 0 bases from V and 4 bases from J, with 6 bases in between. The CDR3 loop reads CASSLSRLTGELFF. The CDR3 nucleotides are TGTGCCAGCAGTTTATCCCGGCTCACCGGGGAGCTGTTTTTT.

The chain carries TRBV4-3 and TRBJ1-5; no firm D call. Germline V CDR1 and CDR2: LGHNA, YSLEER. The CDR3 extends over 13 amino acids. V was cut by 1 base and J by 7 bases, with 8 bases left in between. CDR3 sequence reads: CASSQVRGQPQHF. CDR3 nucleotides: TGCGCCAGCAGCCAAGTAAGAGGCCAGCCCCAGCATTTT.

The V gene is TRBV25-1, the J gene TRBJ1-2, with D unclear. The CDR3 totals 14 residues. Trimming took 5 bases from V and 0 from J, leaving 10 bases between them. Germline loops: CDR1 MGHDK, CDR2 SYGVNS. The chain's CDR3 is CASSSTTSNYGYTF. The CDR3 region has the DNA TGTGCCAGCAGTTCTACAACTTCTAACTATGGCTACACCTTC.

The rearrangement links TRBV11-1 to TRBJ1-6; unclear D gene. Trimming took 5 bases from V and 7 from J, leaving 15 bases between them. Germline assignment: CDR1 SGHAT and CDR2 FQDESV (reference sequence). The CDR3 consists of 15 residues. The CDR3 protein is CASSPRALGNSPLHF. The DNA of the CDR3 is TGTGCCAGCAGCCCCCGGGCCTTGGGGAATTCACCCCTCCACTTT.

This rearrangement joins TRBV5-5 to TRBJ1-2; TRBD1 might be the D (5 bases). Germline-derived CDR1 and CDR2 are SGHKS and YYEKEE (reference sequence). V was pared by 5 bases and J by 0 bases, with 14 bases between. The CDR3 loop spans 15 amino acids. CDR3 in amino acids: CASSSRTRSNYGYTF. CDR3 nucleotide sequence: TGTGCCAGCAGTTCCCGGACAAGATCTAACTATGGCTACACCTTC. Full variable domain (remainder filled in from reference TRBV5-5 and TRBJ1-2): DAGVTQSPTHLIKTRGQQVTLRCSPISGHKSVSWYQQVLGQGPQFIFQYYEKEERGRGNFPDRFSARQFPNYSSELNVNALLLGDSALYLCASSSRTRSNYGYTFGSGTRLTVV.

The V and J genes are TRBV7-9 and TRBJ2-3, with TRBD2 matching over 9 bases. The CDR3 consists of 15 residues. The V gene's germline CDR1 is SEHNR and CDR2 FQNEAQ (reference sequence). Losses at the gene ends were 4 bases for V and 0 bases for J; bases not matched to a gene: 2. CDR3 bases: TGTGCCAGCAGCTCGGCGGGGGGGAGCACAGATACGCAGTATTTT. It yields the protein CASSSAGGSTDTQYF. Full variable domain (outside the CDR3, taken from reference TRBV7-9 and TRBJ2-3): DTGVSQNPRHKITKRGQNVTFRCDPISEHNRLYWYRQTLGQGPEFLTYFQNEAQLEKSRLLSDRFSAERPKGSFSTLEIQRTEQGDSAMYLCASSSAGGSTDTQYFGPGTRLTVL.

The chain uses TRBV28 and TRBJ1-1, with TRBD1 as a possible D gene (5 bases). The germline V gene has CDR1 MDHEN and CDR2 SYDVKM. The CDR3 runs 15 residues. V lost 6 bases and J lost 0, with 14 bases in between. Written as DNA, the CDR3 is TGTGCCAGCAGATCCGGGACGGTCATGAACACTGAAGCTTTCTTT. Encoded protein: CASRSGTVMNTEAFF.